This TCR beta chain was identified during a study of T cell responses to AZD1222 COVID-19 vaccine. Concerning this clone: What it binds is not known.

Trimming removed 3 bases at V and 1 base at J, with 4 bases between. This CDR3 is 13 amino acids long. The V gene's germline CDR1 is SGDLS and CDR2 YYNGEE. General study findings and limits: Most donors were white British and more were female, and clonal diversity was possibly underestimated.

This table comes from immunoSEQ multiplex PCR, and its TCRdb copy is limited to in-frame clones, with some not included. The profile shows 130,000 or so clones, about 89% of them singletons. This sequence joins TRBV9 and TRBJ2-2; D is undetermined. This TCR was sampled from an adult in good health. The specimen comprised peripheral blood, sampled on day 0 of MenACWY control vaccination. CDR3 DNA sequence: TGTGCCAGCAGCGAGGTGAACACCGGGGAGCTGTTTTTT. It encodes CASSEVNTGELFF.